The rows below give T cell receptor beta chains drawn from one sample of a study of breast tumors, draining lymph nodes, adjacent tissues. TCRdb reprocessed the multiplex PCR reads via MiXCR and lists one record per CDR3 protein. The sample yields about 230,000 distinct CDR3 sequences, about 34% seen once. The sequencing sample was made of axillary lymph node tissue. Receptor source: a female donor with breast cancer. Some clones in this sample may be carry-over from other donors' samples. Each CDR3 is given with its conserved first and last residue. D genes are given only for firm matches. Part of the rows lack a size; the others show once, few, many or a class for expanded clones.

clone_size	v_call	j_call	d_call	cdr3_nt	cdr3_aa
.	TRBV5-1	TRBJ2-1	.	TGCTCCTACAATGAGCAGTTCTTC	CSYNEQFF
.	TRBV20-1	TRBJ1-2	.	.	CSAPDSRSGPRYGCTF
many	TRBV28	TRBJ2-1	.	TGTGCCAGCAGTTGGGCGACAGGAAACAATGAGCAGTTCTTC	CASSWATGNNEQFF
.	TRBV6-1	TRBJ1-1	.	TGTGCCAGCAGTGAAGCGATATTGGGTAAGGCTTTCTTT	CASSEAILGKAFF
many	TRBV5-6	TRBJ2-6	.	TGTGCCAGCAGCTTTAAGGGCTCTGGGGCCAACGTCCTGACTTTC	CASSFKGSGANVLTF
.	TRBV9	TRBJ1-4	.	TGTGCCAGCAGGGGACGGGAACTGTTTTTT	CASRGRELFF
many	TRBV28	TRBJ1-3	.	TGTGCCAGCATTTACCCGGGCGGAAACACCATATATTTT	CASIYPGGNTIYF
.	TRBV15	TRBJ2-1	.	TGTGCCACCAGCAGAGGGGGCGATGAGCAGTTCTTC	CATSRGGDEQFF
many	TRBV7-7	TRBJ2-1	.	TGTGCTAGCAGCCCCCGTATAGAAACAAATGAGCAGTTCTTC	CASSPRIETNEQFF
many	TRBV20-1	TRBJ2-1	.	TGCAGTGCTAGAGGCCAGAACCATGAGCAGTTCTTC	CSARGQNHEQFF